The 5 T cell receptor beta chains given below trace back to one sample, sequenced in a study of CD8+ T cells in alopecia areata. Sequencing used cDNA as its template, made by extracting RNA and reverse transcribing it. The method was immunoSEQ multiplex PCR; TCRdb's version includes in-frame clones alone and lacks a portion of them. The sample consists of around 100,000 clones, 65% to 90% of them appearing once. The treatment is: oral pan-JAK inhibitor, 5-10 mg twice daily. The sequenced sample was CD8+ T cells sorted from blood, obtained around week 34, from a patient treated with tofacitinib. Receptors were obtained from a human donor with alopecia areata.

This clone was detected a few times. This chain links TRBV30 with TRBJ2-1; D call uncertain. Germline V gene lookup returns CDR1 GTSNPN and CDR2 SVGIG (reference sequence). The CDR3 length is 14 residues. The V and J ends lost 5 bases and 3 bases respectively, with 14 bases between them. In DNA, the CDR3 is TGTGCCTGGTCCCTAGGTGCTAACTACAATGAGCAGTTCTTC. Translated, it gives CAWSLGANYNEQFF.

The V call is TRBV5-4, the J call TRBJ2-7, with TRBD2 identical over 10 bases. The CDR3 totals 14 residues. Trimming removed 3 bases from V and 3 bases from J; junction bases left unmatched: 3. Germline V gene lookup returns CDR1 SGHNT and CDR2 YYREEE (reference sequence). The CDR3, as DNA: TGTGCCAGCAGCTCGTGGACTAGCGGCTACGAGCAGTACTTC. Amino acid sequence: CASSSWTSGYEQYF.

The V call is TRBV7-9, the J call TRBJ2-2; TRBD1 agrees at 9 bases. After removal of 4 bases from V and 3 bases from J, the junction contained 0 bases not matched to a gene. There are 14 residues in the CDR3. CDR1 and CDR2 from the germline V gene are SEHNR and FQNEAQ (reference sequence). Here the CDR3 reads CASSWDRDTGELFF. Here the CDR3 DNA reads TGTGCCAGCAGCTGGGACAGGGACACCGGGGAGCTGTTTTTT.

This clone was observed a single time. The chain has TRBV25-1 and TRBJ2-1, with 9 positions matching TRBD2. J was trimmed by 0 bases and V by 3 bases; bases with no gene match: 3. CDR3 size: 16 residues. Germline lookup yields CDR1 MGHDK and CDR2 SYGVNS. In nucleotides, the CDR3 is TGTGCCAGCAGTGAGCTTAGCGGGAGCTCCTACAATGAGCAGTTCTTC. Encoded protein: CASSELSGSSYNEQFF. The full variable domain, completed using reference TRBV25-1 and TRBJ2-1, is EADIYQTPRYLVIGTGKKITLECSQTMGHDKMYWYQQDPGMELHLIHYSYGVNSTEKGDLSSESTVSRIRTEHFPLTLESARPSHTSQYLCASSELSGSSYNEQFFGPGTRLTVL.

The CDR3 is CASSPNPLEQYF. In DNA, the CDR3 is TGCGCCAGCAGCCCCAACCCCCTCGAGCAGTACTTC. This sequence joins TRBV4-1 and TRBJ2-7; D unresolved. The CDR3 totals 12 residues. Trimming removed 4 bases from V and 6 bases from J, with 10 bases in between. Germline CDR1 is MGHRA and CDR2 is YSYEKL.